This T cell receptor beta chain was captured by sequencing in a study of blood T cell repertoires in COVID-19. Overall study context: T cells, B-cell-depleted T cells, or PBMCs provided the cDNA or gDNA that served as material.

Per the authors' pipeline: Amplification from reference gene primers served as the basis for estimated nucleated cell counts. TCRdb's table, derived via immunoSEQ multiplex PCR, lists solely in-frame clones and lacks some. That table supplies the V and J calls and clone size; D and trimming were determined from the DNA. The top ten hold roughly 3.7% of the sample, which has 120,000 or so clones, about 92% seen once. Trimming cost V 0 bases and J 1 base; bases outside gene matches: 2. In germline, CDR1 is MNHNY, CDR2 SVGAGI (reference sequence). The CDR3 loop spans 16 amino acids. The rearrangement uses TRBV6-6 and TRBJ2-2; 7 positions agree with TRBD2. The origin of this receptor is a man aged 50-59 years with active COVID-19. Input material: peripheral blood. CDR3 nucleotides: TGTGCCAGCAGTTACTCGGGCGGGGGGAACACCGGGGAGCTGTTTTTT. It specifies CASSYSGGGNTGELFF.